Below are 25 T cell receptor beta chains sequenced from a single sample in a study of blood T cell repertoires in COVID-19. Some clones are missing from TCRdb's copy, which holds only in-frame ones; the method was immunoSEQ multiplex PCR. The data contain tens of thousands of clones, around 85% of them singletons. The sequenced material came from peripheral blood. Receptors were obtained from an elderly man with acute or convalescent COVID-19.

The sample holds a few counts of this clone. The chain employs TRBV7-9 and TRBJ2-1; 10 positions agree with TRBD2. The junction had 13 bases not matched to a gene; V was cut back by 0 bases and J by 5 bases. The CDR3 length is 19 residues. CDR1 and CDR2 (germline): SEHNR, FQNEAQ (reference sequence). CDR3 nucleotide sequence: TGTGCCAGCAGCTTAGCGCAAGGTAGCGGGGGGTTTCGTCACAATGAGCAGTTCTTC. Amino acid sequence: CASSLAQGSGGFRHNEQFF.

The chain is built from TRBV27 and TRBJ2-1; TRBD2 matches 11 bases. J gave up 13 bases and V 2 bases, and 7 bases lay outside the gene matches. Germline V gives CDR1 MNHEY, CDR2 SMNVEV (reference sequence). The CDR3 contains 14 residues. The CDR3 sequence: CASSLPGLAADQFF. CDR3 coding DNA: TGTGCCAGCAGTTTACCGGGACTAGCGGCCGACCAGTTCTTC.

The chain joins TRBV5-1 to TRBJ2-2; D remains ambiguous. This CDR3 contains 14 residues. Germline CDR1 is SGHRS and CDR2 is YFSETQ. V lost 4 bases to trimming and J lost 4 bases, with 11 bases between them. The CDR3 nucleotides are TGCGCCAGCAGCCCCGACATTAGCACCGGGGAGCTGTTTTTT. Translated, it gives CASSPDISTGELFF. The full variable domain, completed using reference TRBV5-1 and TRBJ2-2, is KAGVTQTPRYLIKTRGQQVTLSCSPISGHRSVSWYQQTPGQGLQFLFEYFSETQRNKGNFPGRFSGRQFSNSRSEMNVSTLELGDSALYLCASSPDISTGELFFGEGSRLTVL.

The J gene is TRBJ2-5, the V gene TRBV28, with 7 bases matching TRBD2. The CDR3 extends over 11 amino acids. With V trimmed by 7 bases and J by 5 bases, 1 base remained unmatched. Germline V gene sequence: CDR1 MDHEN, CDR2 SYDVKM. The CDR3 spells CASTGGETQYF. CDR3 coding DNA: TGTGCCAGCACGGGAGGCGAGACCCAGTACTTC.

J is TRBJ2-7 and V is TRBV18, with D possibly being TRBD1 (5 bases). The germline CDR1 and CDR2 sequences are KGHSH and LQKENI. This CDR3 is built from 15 residues. V was pared by 6 bases and J by 0 bases, with 15 bases between. This CDR3 is CASSPRQTFSYEQYF. The CDR3 DNA reads TGTGCCAGCTCCCCGAGACAGACGTTCTCCTACGAGCAGTACTTC.

In its sample, this clone was seen a few times. V is TRBV7-9 and J is TRBJ1-6; D uncertain. Germline loops: CDR1 SEHNR, CDR2 FQNEAQ (reference sequence). The CDR3 totals 13 residues. V gave up 5 bases and J gave up 6 bases, with 8 bases separating them. CDR3 loop: CASSQQSNSPLHF. CDR3 nucleotides: TGTGCCAGCAGCCAACAGAGTAATTCACCCCTCCACTTT.

The chain is built from TRBV2 and TRBJ2-1; 7 nucleotides agree with TRBD1. Trimming cost V 6 bases and J 10 bases; bases outside gene matches: 15. The CDR3 sequence is 15 residues long. Germline assignment: CDR1 SNHLY and CDR2 FYNNEI. CDR3: CASRLRQGEFPEQFF. The CDR3 nucleotides read TGTGCCAGCAGACTACGACAGGGTGAGTTTCCAGAGCAGTTCTTC.

V is TRBV27 and J is TRBJ1-6, with 7 bases lining up with TRBD1. Germline CDR1 is MNHEY and CDR2 is SMNVEV (reference sequence). CDR3 size: 13 residues. The trim removed 8 bases at V and 8 bases at J, leaving 6 bases unmatched. CDR3 DNA: TGTGCCAGCGGACAGGTCTTTGATTCACCCCTCCACTTT. It encodes CASGQVFDSPLHF.

The rearrangement joins TRBV10-3 to TRBJ2-3; TRBD2 agrees at 8 bases. The CDR3 has 14 residues. V was pared by 4 bases and J by 3 bases, with 3 bases of the junction left unmatched. Germline CDR1 and CDR2: ENHRY and SYGVKD. The CDR3 DNA is TGTGCCATCAGTGTTACTAGCGGTACAGATACGCAGTATTTT. Amino acid sequence: CAISVTSGTDTQYF.

V and J are TRBV19 and TRBJ1-5, with D unclear. This CDR3 has 15 residues. The germline V and J ends were trimmed by 6 bases and 0 bases, with 12 bases remaining between them. Germline V gene data show CDR1 as LNHDA and CDR2 as SQIVND (reference sequence). CDR3 sequence reads: CASRVSLYSNQPQHF. CDR3 DNA sequence: TGTGCCAGTAGAGTTAGCCTGTATAGCAATCAGCCCCAGCATTTT.

The chain uses TRBV6-2 or TRBV6-3 and TRBJ2-5; 7 nucleotides align to TRBD2. Germline V CDR1 and CDR2: MNHEY, SVGEGT. The CDR3 covers 15 residues. The junction had 5 bases not matched to a gene; V was cut back by 4 bases and J by 0 bases. This chain's CDR3 is CASSLAGVYQETQYF. CDR3 DNA: TGTGCCAGCAGTTTGGCGGGGGTTTACCAAGAGACCCAGTACTTC.

The genes are TRBV29-1 and TRBJ1-3; D is unresolved. CDR3 length: 12 amino acids. Between the trimmed V and J ends, which lost 7 bases and 0 bases, there was a span of 7 bases. Germline V gene data show CDR1 as SQVTM and CDR2 as ANQGSEA. Here the CDR3 DNA reads TGCAGCGGACGGGACTCTGGAAACACCATATATTTT. Translation gives CSGRDSGNTIYF.

V is TRBV28 and J is TRBJ1-5; D is undetermined. This CDR3 spans 16 amino acids. Germline-derived CDR1 and CDR2 are MDHEN and SYDVKM. The V gene lost 3 bases and the J gene lost 4 bases, with 16 bases spanning the gap. CDR3 loop: CASSFGRRSRNQPQHF. In DNA, the CDR3 is TGTGCCAGCAGTTTTGGTAGGAGGAGCAGGAATCAGCCCCAGCATTTT.

The chain has TRBV6-6 and TRBJ1-5; a weak D match, TRBD1 (6 bases). V lost 11 bases and J lost 2, with 22 bases in between. This CDR3 region has 16 residues. From germline, CDR1 is MNHNY and CDR2 SVGAGI (reference sequence). Here the CDR3 reads CAGSQGWDHGNQPQHF. For the CDR3, the DNA is TGTGCCGGCTCCCAGGGGTGGGATCACGGCAATCAGCCCCAGCATTTT.

The chain has TRBV6-5 and TRBJ1-3; 7 nucleotides match TRBD1. The germline CDR1 and CDR2 sequences are MNHEY and SVGAGI. V lost 6 bases to trimming and J lost 0 bases; unmatched junction nucleotides: 5. The CDR3 is 15 amino acids. The CDR3 sequence: CASRMDRSSGNTIYF. CDR3 DNA: TGTGCCAGCAGAATGGACAGGAGCTCTGGAAACACCATATATTTT.

In nucleotides, the CDR3 is TGCGCCAGCAGCTCGAGAGGTTATGGCTACACCTTC. Protein sequence: CASSSRGYGYTF. The gene calls are TRBV5-1 and TRBJ1-2; D gene unclear. The V end was cut by 3 bases, the J end by 5 bases, with 8 bases between. This CDR3 is built from 12 residues. The germline V gene encodes CDR1 SGHRS and CDR2 YFSETQ. The entire variable domain, with the rest obtained from reference TRBV5-1 and TRBJ1-2, is as follows: KAGVTQTPRYLIKTRGQQVTLSCSPISGHRSVSWYQQTPGQGLQFLFEYFSETQRNKGNFPGRFSGRQFSNSRSEMNVSTLELGDSALYLCASSSRGYGYTFGSGTRLTVV.

This sequence joins TRBV18 and TRBJ2-5; TRBD1 is a possible D gene (6 bases). Trimming removed 3 bases from V and 2 bases from J, with 10 bases in between. Germline loops: CDR1 KGHSH, CDR2 LQKENI. The CDR3 has 14 amino acids. The CDR3 region has the DNA TGTGCCAGCTCACCGAACCAGGGGCAAGAGACCCAGTACTTC. Translated, it gives CASSPNQGQETQYF.

CDR3: CASRWREDHEQYF. The DNA of the CDR3 is TGTGCCAGCAGATGGCGGGAGGACCACGAGCAGTACTTC. The chain couples TRBV27 to TRBJ2-7, with 8 bases that match TRBD2. In germline, CDR1 is MNHEY, CDR2 SMNVEV (reference sequence). Trimming cost V 6 bases and J 5 bases; bases outside gene matches: 6. CDR3 length: 13 residues.

The V gene is TRBV7-2, the J gene TRBJ1-1, with 7 bases identical to TRBD1. Germline V gene sequence: CDR1 SGHTA, CDR2 FQGNSA. V was clipped by 4 bases and J by 6 bases; unmatched bases: 2. This CDR3 comprises 12 residues. The CDR3, as DNA: TGTGCCAGCAGCTCGGGACAGCCTGAAGCTTTCTTT. It is translated as CASSSGQPEAFF.

V gene TRBV19 combines with J gene TRBJ2-5; possible D gene TRBD2, 5 bases. The CDR3 is made up of 16 amino acids. The V and J ends lost 0 bases and 5 bases respectively, with 16 bases between them. Germline CDR1 LNHDA, CDR2 SQIVND (reference sequence). CDR3 loop: CASSIDLASPGETQYF. In nucleotides, the CDR3 is TGTGCCAGTAGTATAGATCTCGCTTCCCCGGGGGAGACCCAGTACTTC.

The chain recombines TRBV5-1 with TRBJ2-7; 12 nucleotides agree with TRBD2. The CDR3 is 17 residues long. Germline trimming cut 4 bases from V and 5 bases from J; bases unmatched to any gene: 13. The germline gives CDR1 SGHRS, CDR2 YFSETQ. This CDR3 is CASSMKTLAGGGDEQYF. The CDR3 DNA reads TGCGCCAGCAGCATGAAGACACTAGCGGGAGGTGGGGACGAGCAGTACTTC.

V gene TRBV30 combines with J gene TRBJ1-1, with 8 bases lining up with TRBD1. The CDR3 covers 12 residues. V was clipped by 5 bases and J by 4 bases; unmatched bases: 3. Germline V gives CDR1 GTSNPN, CDR2 SVGIG (reference sequence). The CDR3 DNA follows: TGTGCCTGGGACAGGGGTGGCACTGAAGCTTTCTTT. This codes for CAWDRGGTEAFF.

This clone was counted once. The chain couples TRBV29-1 to TRBJ2-7; a weak D match, TRBD2 (5 bases). The V gene lost 4 bases and the J gene lost 6 bases, with 13 bases spanning the gap. This CDR3 has 12 amino acids. Germline CDR1 is SQVTM and CDR2 is ANQGSEA. The DNA for the CDR3 is TGCAGCGTTGTTGTGCGGGCTGTCGAGCAGTACTTC. Its translation is CSVVVRAVEQYF.

The J gene is TRBJ1-1, the V gene TRBV7-8; D is unresolved. Germline V gene sequence: CDR1 SGHVS, CDR2 FQNEAQ. V gave up 7 bases and J gave up 3 bases, with 18 bases separating them. CDR3 length: 15 residues. The CDR3 DNA sequence: TGTGCCAGCACTCATTTCCCCCCGAGGGACACTGAAGCTTTCTTT. Protein product: CASTHFPPRDTEAFF.

The rearrangement uses TRBV6-5 and TRBJ1-2; 7 bases agree with TRBD1. In germline, CDR1 is MNHEY, CDR2 SVGAGI. The CDR3 is made up of 16 amino acids. The J segment lost 4 bases and the V segment lost 4 bases, leaving 12 bases of the junction unmatched. CDR3 nucleotide sequence: TGTGCCAGCAGTTCCGACAGGGCTGTCGTAGGCTATGGCTACACCTTC. This gives the protein CASSSDRAVVGYGYTF.